Shown below are 21 T cell receptor beta chains from a single sample sequenced in a study of T cells in Graves' hyperthyroidism and ophthalmopathy. TCR beta CDR3 sequences were amplified from RNA transcripts. Using the HTBI primer set, a first-round RT-PCR was run on the TCR CDR3. Using its own MiXCR run on the multiplex PCR reads, TCRdb lists one record per CDR3 protein. Among some 460,000 distinct CDR3 sequences listed, around 14% were seen once. Sequencing used blood. The receptors shown here come from a woman in her late teens or twenties with Graves' hyperthyroidism.

On this clonotype: This may arise from a read error, as a much more abundant clone is one base away. This rearrangement joins TRBV20-1 to TRBJ1-2; the D is unclear. CDR1 and CDR2 from the germline V gene are DFQATT and SNEGSKA (reference sequence). This CDR3 contains 13 residues. CDR3 DNA sequence: TGCAGTGCTAGTGTACCCGTCTCCTATGGCCACACCTTC. Translation gives CSASVPVSYGHTF.

V usage is TRBV19 and J usage is TRBJ1-1, with TRBD1 matching 7 bases. The V segment lost 5 bases and the J segment 5 bases; nucleotides outside the gene matches: 11. The germline V gene encodes CDR1 LNHDA and CDR2 SQIVND (reference sequence). The CDR3 consists of 15 residues. The CDR3 region has the DNA TGTGCCAGTAGTCCCGGGACAGTGCGGGGAACTGAAGCTTTCTTT. It is translated as CASSPGTVRGTEAFF.

This clonotype was seen at least ten times. The rearrangement joins TRBV28 to TRBJ2-7, with 7 bases that match TRBD2. V was pared by 1 base and J by 2 bases, with 5 bases of the junction left unmatched. Germline loops: CDR1 MDHEN, CDR2 SYDVKM. The CDR3 length is 15 residues. The CDR3 nucleotides are TGTGCCAGCAGTTTATCTGGCGGGGGTACCTACGAGCAGTACTTC. Translated, it gives CASSLSGGGTYEQYF.

This clonotype has more than one count but fewer than ten. This chain joins TRBV6-1 and TRBJ2-4; 7 bases are a match to TRBD1. Germline assignment: CDR1 MNHNS and CDR2 SASEGT. CDR3 size: 17 residues. The V and J ends lost 6 bases and 3 bases, in that order; junction bases with no gene match: 14. CDR3 nucleotides: TGTGCCAGCAGCCGGGACAGTGACCTATTTGACAAAAACATTCAGTACTTC. It codes for CASSRDSDLFDKNIQYF.

Many counts were recorded for this clonotype. The V call is TRBV2, the J call TRBJ2-7, with 9 bases identical to TRBD1. This CDR3 is 14 amino acids long. Germline-derived CDR1 and CDR2 are SNHLY and FYNNEI. The ends lost 6 bases at V and 0 bases at J; junction bases unmatched: 3. This chain's CDR3 is CASRDRGSSYEQYF. The CDR3 region has the DNA TGTGCCAGCAGAGACAGGGGGAGCTCCTACGAGCAGTACTTC.

This clonotype showed up just a few times. The chain recombines TRBV10-2 with TRBJ2-7, with D tentatively TRBD2 (5 bases). The CDR3 consists of 16 residues. Trimming shortened V by 6 bases and J by 0 bases, and 18 bases separated the two germline ends. CDR1 is WSHSY, CDR2 SAAADI, per germline. This CDR3 is CASRPGLRMSSYEQYF. In DNA form, the CDR3 reads TGCGCCAGCAGACCCGGACTGAGGATGAGCTCCTACGAGCAGTACTTC.

This clonotype was counted ten times or more. The chain is built from TRBV10-3 and TRBJ1-5; 9 positions match TRBD1. V dropped 10 bases and J dropped 2; count of bases not matched to a gene: 6. This CDR3 region has 14 residues. From germline, CDR1 is ENHRY and CDR2 SYGVKD. The CDR3 protein is CATTGGLGNQPQHF. CDR3 DNA sequence: TGTGCCACAACAGGGGGCTTGGGCAATCAGCCCCAGCATTTT.

The chain uses TRBV28 and TRBJ2-7; 10 positions match TRBD2. This CDR3 comprises 15 residues. The V and J ends lost 2 bases and 0 bases, in that order; junction bases with no gene match: 1. CDR1 is MDHEN and CDR2 is SYDVKM in the germline V gene. Written as DNA, the CDR3 is TGTGCCAGCAGTTTAGCTAGCGGGAGCTCCTACGAGCAGTACTTC. Its protein is CASSLASGSSYEQYF.

The sample holds many counts of this clonotype. The genes are TRBV5-1 and TRBJ1-1; D is unresolved. Trimming removed 4 bases at V and 5 bases at J, with 12 bases between. There are 13 residues in the CDR3. Germline CDR1 reads SGHRS; CDR2 reads YFSETQ. CDR3 in amino acids: CASSTSGRTEAFF. For the CDR3, the DNA is TGCGCCAGCAGCACCTCGGGGAGGACTGAAGCTTTCTTT.

This clonotype was detected only a few times. This chain joins TRBV4-3 and TRBJ1-1; D is ambiguous. Trimming left V 2 bases short and J 1 base short, with 5 bases between. CDR3 length equals 13 residues. Germline V CDR1 and CDR2: LGHNA, YSLEER. Here the CDR3 DNA reads TGCGCCAGCAGCCAACCGGCGAACACTGAAGCTTTCTTT. This translates into CASSQPANTEAFF.

This clonotype has only a few counts. V gene TRBV6-1 combines with J gene TRBJ2-5, with TRBD1 identical over 11 bases. Losses at the gene ends were 5 bases for V and 2 bases for J; bases not matched to a gene: 4. Germline CDR1 and CDR2: MNHNS and SASEGT. This CDR3 has 15 residues. The DNA of the CDR3 is TGTGCCAGCAGTCGGACAGGGGGCAATCAAGAGACCCAGTACTTC. This translates into CASSRTGGNQETQYF.

As regards this clonotype: A much larger clone differs from this one at a single base, so this may be a read error. The chain recombines TRBV7-2 with TRBJ2-3; D not certain. The CDR3 has 12 residues. CDR1 is SGHTA and CDR2 is FQGNSA in the germline V gene. V was trimmed by 5 bases and J by 3 bases, leaving 6 bases between them. The CDR3 loop is CASSGVTDTQYF. The CDR3 DNA reads as TGTGCCAGCAGCGGTGTGACAGATACGCAGTATTTT.

The chain joins TRBV5-1 to TRBJ2-1; tentative D call: TRBD2 (6 bases). Germline CDR1 reads SGHRS; CDR2 reads YFSETQ. The CDR3 covers 15 residues. V was trimmed by 4 bases and J by 2 bases, leaving 13 bases between them. CDR3 amino acids: CASSPGLQTYNEQFF. The CDR3 nucleotides read TGCGCCAGCAGCCCGGGACTCCAAACCTACAATGAGCAGTTCTTC.

This clonotype appeared a few times. The CDR3 region has the DNA TGCAGTGCTAGAGTTCCCGGGGGAAGGAGCAATCAGCCCCAGCATTTT. This encodes CSARVPGGRSNQPQHF. The V and J genes are TRBV20-1 and TRBJ1-5; D perhaps matches TRBD1 (5 bases). This CDR3 has 16 amino acids. Germline V gene lookup returns CDR1 DFQATT and CDR2 SNEGSKA (reference sequence). Trimming took off 1 base at V and 1 base at J, with 14 bases between the two ends.

V gene TRBV28 combines with J gene TRBJ1-5; D is unresolved. CDR1 is MDHEN and CDR2 is SYDVKM in the germline V gene. The CDR3 has 11 amino acids. V was shortened by 10 bases and J by 3 bases, with 7 bases between the two germline ends. The CDR3 spells CATGSNQPQHF. CDR3 nucleotide sequence: TGTGCCACAGGTTCCAATCAGCCCCAGCATTTT.

The V call is TRBV4-3, the J call TRBJ2-2; either TRBD1 or TRBD2 may supply D (6 bases each). Trimming removed 4 bases from V and 6 bases from J, with 15 bases in between. The CDR3 has 15 amino acids. Looked up from germline, CDR1 is LGHNA and CDR2 is YSLEER. Here the CDR3 DNA reads TGCGCCAGCAGCCGAGCTTACAGGGAGGCCGGGGAGCTGTTTTTT. As protein: CASSRAYREAGELFF.

This clonotype was counted many times. V usage is TRBV5-1 and J usage is TRBJ2-2; no reliable D call. Germline V gene data show CDR1 as SGHRS and CDR2 as YFSETQ. This CDR3 contains 16 residues. Trimming left V 0 bases short and J 6 bases short, with 15 bases between. The chain's CDR3 is CASSLGLLSNAGELFF. DNA of the CDR3: TGCGCCAGCAGCTTGGGACTCCTGTCTAACGCCGGGGAGCTGTTTTTT.

This clonotype has ten or more counts. The chain recombines TRBV5-4 with TRBJ2-3; TRBD2 aligns across 13 bases. The germline gives CDR1 SGHNT, CDR2 YYREEE (reference sequence). V trimming: 4 bases; J trimming: 3 bases; junction bases outside the gene matches: 11. The CDR3 sequence is 18 residues long. The CDR3 region has the DNA TGTGCCAGCAGCGTTGGACTAGCGGGAGCAAGTTGGACAGATACGCAGTATTTT. This translates into CASSVGLAGASWTDTQYF.

This clonotype was observed many times. The rearrangement joins TRBV28 to TRBJ2-7; TRBD2 agrees at 10 bases. The V gene's germline CDR1 is MDHEN and CDR2 SYDVKM. The CDR3 spans 18 residues. V was clipped by 6 bases and J by 6 bases; unmatched bases: 20. The DNA of the CDR3 is TGTGCCAGCAGCTCATCATCTAGCGGGAGTTTGCCTGGTCTCGAGCAGTACTTC. It is translated as CASSSSSSGSLPGLEQYF.

This clonotype was found many times. V gene TRBV3-1 combines with J gene TRBJ2-5; D tentatively fits TRBD1 or TRBD2 (5 bases each). CDR3 length: 15 residues. Germline V gene data show CDR1 as LGHDT and CDR2 as YNNKEL (reference sequence). V lost 0 bases, J lost 5 bases, and 13 bases lay in between. The CDR3 is CASSQDRQGGETQYF. CDR3 nucleotides: TGTGCCAGCAGCCAAGATCGGCAGGGCGGGGAGACCCAGTACTTC.

This clonotype was recorded a few times. A much more abundant neighbour one base away suggests this may be a read error. The chain uses TRBV6-1 and TRBJ1-5; tentative D call: TRBD1 (5 bases). This CDR3 has 16 residues. The germline V gene has CDR1 MNHNS and CDR2 SASEGT. V lost 1 base, J lost 7 bases, and 17 bases lay in between. The CDR3 coding sequence is TGTGCCAGCAGTGAAGGAATGAGGGGCTATCAGCAGCCCCAGCATTTT. Its protein product is CASSEGMRGYQQPQHF.